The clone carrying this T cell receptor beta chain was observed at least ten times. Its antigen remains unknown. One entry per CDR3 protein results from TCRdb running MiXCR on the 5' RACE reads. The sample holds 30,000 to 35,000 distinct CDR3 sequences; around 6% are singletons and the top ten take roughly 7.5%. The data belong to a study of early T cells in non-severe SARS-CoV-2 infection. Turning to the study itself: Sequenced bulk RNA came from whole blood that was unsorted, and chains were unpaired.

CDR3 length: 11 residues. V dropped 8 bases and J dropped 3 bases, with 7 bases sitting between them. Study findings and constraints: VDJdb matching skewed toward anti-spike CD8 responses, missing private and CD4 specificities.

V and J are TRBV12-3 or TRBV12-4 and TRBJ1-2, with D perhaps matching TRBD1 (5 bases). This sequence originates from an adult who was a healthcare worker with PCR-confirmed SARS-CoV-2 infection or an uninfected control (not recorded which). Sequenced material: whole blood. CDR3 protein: CASQGDYGYTF. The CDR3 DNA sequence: TGTGCCAGCCAGGGTGACTATGGCTACACCTTC.